This T cell receptor beta chain appears in the sequencing data of a study of identical twins. Study results and limitations: Beta out-of-frame sequences showed weaker excess twin sharing. In monozygotic twins, models underestimated the sharing of out-of-frame TCR alpha. There were fewer insertions in abundant cord blood beta clonotypes, but memory repertoires showed no such pattern.

The CDR3 runs 16 residues. Germline V lookup: CDR1 SGHTA, CDR2 FQGNSA. Trimming left V 4 bases short and J 4 bases short, with 20 bases between. This clonotype was detected a few times. The antigen remains undetermined. TCRdb recomputed calls from the 5' RACE reads with MiXCR, one row per CDR3 protein. Of some 1,700,000 distinct CDR3 sequences listed, about 32% were seen once; the top ten hold about 0.3%. The genes are TRBV7-2 and TRBJ2-7, with D maybe TRBD2 (5 bases). Input material: cord blood. The receptor was isolated from a newborn girl in good health. Written as DNA, the CDR3 is TGTGCCAGCAGCTCAGCCAGCCGAGAGGGAAGGTACGAGCAGTACTTC. It translates to CASSSASREGRYEQYF.